This note documents a single TCR beta chain sequence. Its antigen is as yet unknown. The donors were adults (healthy and HIV-negative) with no recent acute infections or vaccinations. All participating donors were Caucasian adults from Nashville, Tennessee. These data belong to a study of shared clonotypes between healthy human individuals. Overall study results and limits: Only blood samples were collected, and tissue repertoires likely differ. The diversity represented, both genetic and in exposure history, was limited by few donors.

This CDR3 has 13 residues. Germline V gene lookup returns CDR1 SGHAT and CDR2 FQNNGV. With 1 base removed from V and 4 bases from J, the gap between germline ends came to 7 bases. TCRdb's copy holds only in-frame clones and misses some; the assay was immunoSEQ multiplex PCR. The sample has some 530,000 clones, about 85% seen once. This sequence joins TRBV11-2 and TRBJ2-5; weak D call: TRBD1 (5 bases). The sequenced material came from PBMCs. The origin of this receptor is a woman aged 40 to 50 in good health. Some clones in this sample may be carry-over from other donors' samples. The CDR3 here is CASSLGQSETQYF. The CDR3 DNA is TGTGCCAGCAGCTTAGGACAGTCAGAGACCCAGTACTTC.